These T cell receptor beta chains were read from a single sample in a study of blood T cell repertoires in COVID-19. Measured with immunoSEQ multiplex PCR; TCRdb has only the in-frame clones, and not every one. Of about 190,000 clones in the sample, around 89% were seen once. Sequenced input: peripheral blood. The receptor set was obtained from a man in his forties or fifties with acute or convalescent COVID-19. Both conserved end residues are part of each CDR3. The D gene is left open where the match is weak. Not every row has a clone size; where given, it reads once, few, many or a size class.

J,D,V,size,DNA,CDR3
TRBJ2-2,TRBD2,TRBV9,NA,TGTGCCAGCAGCGTAGAGGGACTAGCTATTGTCCGGGAGCTGTTTTTT,CASSVEGLAIVRELFF
TRBJ2-5,NA,TRBV5-6,NA,TGTGCCAGCAGCCTGGGGTGGCAGCAAGAGACCCAGTACTTC,CASSLGWQQETQYF
TRBJ1-2,NA,TRBV28,NA,TGTGCCAGCAGTGAATTAGAAGTTGGGGGCGATGGCTACACCTTC,CASSELEVGGDGYTF
TRBJ1-4,TRBD1,TRBV18,NA,TGTGCCAGCTCACACAATACCGGGACAGGAACAACTAATGAAAAACTGTTTTTT,CASSHNTGTGTTNEKLFF
TRBJ1-6,NA,TRBV2,NA,TGTGCCAGCGGTACCGGGACACTCTATAATTCACCCCTCCACTTT,CASGTGTLYNSPLHF
TRBJ2-3,TRBD2,TRBV29-1,NA,TGCAGCGTCGTGGTATTTAGCGGGACCGACACAGATACGCAGTATTTT,CSVVVFSGTDTDTQYF
TRBJ1-1,TRBD1,TRBV7-2,NA,TGTGCCAGCAGCCTTCGGACAGGGGTGAACACTGAAGCTTTCTTT,CASSLRTGVNTEAFF
TRBJ2-6,TRBD1,TRBV5-4,NA,TGTGCCAGCAGCTTTTTACAGGGGGCAGGTGGGGCCAACGTCCTGACTTTC,CASSFLQGAGGANVLTF
TRBJ1-2,NA,TRBV20-1,NA,TGCAGTGCTAGTATCGGCCTAGTAAGGGGCTACACCTTC,CSASIGLVRGYTF
TRBJ1-6,NA,TRBV19,NA,TGTGCCAGTAGTACCTACAACCTGGGAGAGGGCTCACCCCTCCACTTT,CASSTYNLGEGSPLHF
TRBJ2-7,TRBD2,TRBV19,NA,TGTGCCAGTGGACGGGGACTACCCGGGAGTACCTACGAGCAGTACTTC,CASGRGLPGSTYEQYF
TRBJ1-4,NA,TRBV10-1,once,TGCGCCAGCAGTGACAGGGGTGCTAATGAAAAACTGTTTTTT,CASSDRGANEKLFF
TRBJ2-2,NA,TRBV4-3,NA,TGCGCCAGCAGCCAAGATAGGAGGGGCGTCGGGGAGCTGTTTTTT,CASSQDRRGVGELFF
TRBJ2-5,TRBD1,TRBV5-1,NA,TGCGCCAGCAGCGGGACAGGGAGGTACCAAGAGACCCAGTACTTC,CASSGTGRYQETQYF
TRBJ2-3,TRBD1,TRBV7-3,once,TGTGCCAGCAGCTCGAGACAGGGGAGGTCAGATACGCAGTATTTT,CASSSRQGRSDTQYF
TRBJ2-1,NA,TRBV6-5,NA,TGTGCCAGCAGCCTAGGGGGTGGGGCTGAGCAGTTCTTC,CASSLGGGAEQFF
TRBJ1-1,TRBD1,TRBV19,NA,TGTGCCAGTAGTAGCAGGGACAGGGGGCAGGGGAACACTGAAGCTTTCTTT,CASSSRDRGQGNTEAFF
TRBJ2-7,NA,TRBV19,NA,TGTGCCAGTAGTATAGGTTACAGCTACGAGCAGTACTTC,CASSIGYSYEQYF
TRBJ2-2,NA,TRBV5-1,NA,TGCGCCAGCAGGGTACAGGTGATATCCGGGGAGCTGTTTTTT,CASRVQVISGELFF
TRBJ1-1,NA,TRBV5-1,NA,TGCGCCAGCAGCTCGCAGATACAACGGAACACTGAAGCTTTCTTT,CASSSQIQRNTEAFF
TRBJ2-1,NA,TRBV5-5,NA,TGTGCCAGCAGCTTGGCGGTGAAGATAGACTACAATGAGCAGTTCTTC,CASSLAVKIDYNEQFF
TRBJ1-1,NA,TRBV9,NA,TGTGCCAGCAGCGTAGGGGGAGCCACTGAAGCTTTCTTT,CASSVGGATEAFF
TRBJ2-2,NA,TRBV10-1,NA,TGCGCCAGCAGTAGCGGGCCCAACACCGGGGAGCTGTTTTTT,CASSSGPNTGELFF
TRBJ2-3,TRBD1,TRBV28,NA,TGTGCCAGCAGAACCCAGACAGGGGTCGATACGCAGTATTTT,CASRTQTGVDTQYF
TRBJ2-6,NA,TRBV28,NA,TGTGCCAGCAGTTCCATTGAGAGGTCTGGGGCCAACGTCCTGACTTTC,CASSSIERSGANVLTF
TRBJ2-7,NA,TRBV7-9,NA,TGTGCCAGCAGCTTAAACAGCTATTCCTACGAGCAGTACTTC,CASSLNSYSYEQYF
TRBJ1-4,NA,TRBV7-8,NA,TGTGCCAGCAGCTGGGGAGGGACAACTAATGAAAAACTGTTTTTT,CASSWGGTTNEKLFF
TRBJ2-1,TRBD2,TRBV28,NA,TGTGCCAGCAGTTCCCGTGTATTAGCGGGGGGTTCTGAGCAGTTCTTC,CASSSRVLAGGSEQFF
TRBJ1-5,TRBD1,TRBV28,NA,TGTGCCAGCAGTTCCCCTACAGGGGCAGGCAATCAGCCCCAGCATTTT,CASSSPTGAGNQPQHF
TRBJ1-2,TRBD1,TRBV18,NA,TGTGCCAGCTCACGGCAGGGGGAGATTCGGGACTATGGCTACACCTTC,CASSRQGEIRDYGYTF
TRBJ1-5,NA,TRBV6-5,NA,TGTGCCAGCAGTTACGGGAGGGCCAGTGCGCCCCAGCATTTT,CASSYGRASAPQHF
TRBJ2-2,TRBD1,TRBV5-1,NA,TGCGCCAGCAGCCAAGACAGGGGGGACACCGGGGAGCTGTTTTTT,CASSQDRGDTGELFF
TRBJ1-4,TRBD1,TRBV6-1,NA,TGTGCCAGCAGTGCAACCGGGACAGGGATCCTAACTAATGAAAAACTGTTTTTT,CASSATGTGILTNEKLFF
TRBJ1-1,NA,TRBV25-1,NA,TGTGCCAGCAGCCAGACAGGGAACACTGAAGCTTTCTTT,CASSQTGNTEAFF
TRBJ2-1,NA,TRBV4-1,NA,TGCGCCAGCAGCCAGGGTCACGATTGGGAGTTAGATGAGCAGTTCTTC,CASSQGHDWELDEQFF
TRBJ1-4,TRBD1,TRBV3-1/TRBV3-2,NA,TGTGCCAGCAGCCCTCCGGACAGGGTTAATGAAAAACTGTTTTTT,CASSPPDRVNEKLFF
TRBJ2-5,NA,TRBV6-5,few,TGTGCCAGCAGTTACTCGGGCCGGAAAACCCAGTACTTC,CASSYSGRKTQYF
TRBJ2-3,NA,TRBV5-1,NA,TGCGCCAGCAGCCCGTCGGCAGCGAGCACAGATACGCAGTATTTT,CASSPSAASTDTQYF
TRBJ2-5,NA,TRBV30,NA,TGTGCCTGGAGTGTACGGGACGGGGGGACCCAGTACTTC,CAWSVRDGGTQYF
TRBJ2-7,TRBD2,TRBV19,NA,TGTGCCAGTAGTATGGTAGCGGGATTATCCGAGCAGTACTTC,CASSMVAGLSEQYF
TRBJ1-5,NA,TRBV7-9,NA,TGTGCCAGCAGCCAACAGGGAAGCAATCAGCCCCAGCATTTT,CASSQQGSNQPQHF
TRBJ1-2,NA,TRBV9,NA,TGTGCCAGCAGCGTAGATGGGGGGGCGATCTATGGCTACACCTTC,CASSVDGGAIYGYTF
TRBJ2-2,NA,TRBV7-3,NA,TGTGCCAGCAGTTTAGGACATAACACCGGGGAGCTGTTTTTT,CASSLGHNTGELFF
TRBJ1-1,NA,TRBV28,NA,TGTGCCAGCAGCACTGACTCCTCCCTTGTAACTGAAGCTTTCTTT,CASSTDSSLVTEAFF
TRBJ2-5,TRBD1,TRBV29-1,NA,TGCAGCGTTGACCTATACCGACAGGGGGAAGAGACCCAGTACTTC,CSVDLYRQGEETQYF
TRBJ1-4,TRBD1,TRBV18,once,TGTGCCAGCTCGGTCGGGACAGAAGAAAAACTGTTTTTT,CASSVGTEEKLFF
TRBJ1-2,NA,TRBV6-5,once,TGTGCCAGCAGTTTCACTCTACGCAATGGCTACACCTTC,CASSFTLRNGYTF
TRBJ1-4,TRBD1,TRBV10-3,NA,TGTGCCATCAGTGAGTTTGGGACAGGGCTTAATGAAAAACTGTTTTTT,CAISEFGTGLNEKLFF
TRBJ1-4,NA,TRBV19,NA,TGTGCCAGTAGTGCCCGACAGGCGGGTGAAAAACTGTTTTTT,CASSARQAGEKLFF
TRBJ2-7,TRBD1,TRBV4-1,NA,TGCGCCAGCAGCCACCCGGGACAGAGCTCCTACGAGCAGTACTTC,CASSHPGQSSYEQYF
TRBJ2-7,TRBD1,TRBV2,NA,TGTGCCAGCAACATACAGGGGAACAACGAGCAGTACTTC,CASNIQGNNEQYF
TRBJ2-2,NA,TRBV18,NA,TGTGCCAGCTCACCACCGTTGACAGACACCGGGGAGCTGTTTTTT,CASSPPLTDTGELFF
TRBJ1-5,TRBD1,TRBV3-1/TRBV3-2,NA,TGTGCCAGCAGCCCCGGGACAGGCTACAATCAGCCCCAGCATTTT,CASSPGTGYNQPQHF
TRBJ2-6,TRBD1,TRBV19,NA,TGTGCCAGTTCAGGGGGCGATGGGGCCAACGTCCTGACTTTC,CASSGGDGANVLTF
TRBJ2-1,NA,TRBV27,NA,TGTGCCAGCAGTTTAACTAGACAGGGGGCTTGGCTAGCGGGGTACAATGAGCAGTTCTTC,CASSLTRQGAWLAGYNEQFF
TRBJ2-2,NA,TRBV5-1,NA,TGCGCCAGCAGCCCCACTACTAACGCCGGGGAGCTGTTTTTT,CASSPTTNAGELFF
TRBJ2-6,NA,TRBV5-8,NA,TGTGCCAGCAGCACCGGGACTTTTACATCTGGGGCCAACGTCCTGACTTTC,CASSTGTFTSGANVLTF